Following are 4 T cell receptor beta chains from one sample sequenced in a study of T cell responses to AZD1222 COVID-19 vaccine. Sequencing used immunoSEQ multiplex PCR; TCRdb keeps in-frame clones, though not all of them. The sample shows 94,000 or so clones, roughly 90% of them seen only once. This specimen was peripheral blood, taken on day 0 of AZD1222 vaccination. The receptors shown here come from an adult in good health.

The gene calls are TRBV6-4 and TRBJ2-2; 9 bases map to TRBD2. CDR3 length: 16 amino acids. The V segment lost 6 bases and the J segment 4 bases; nucleotides outside the gene matches: 9. Germline V gene lookup returns CDR1 MRHNA and CDR2 SNTAGT. The CDR3 region is CASRAGTSSATGELFF. Written as DNA, the CDR3 is TGTGCCAGCAGAGCCGGGACTAGCTCGGCCACCGGGGAGCTGTTTTTT.

CDR3 sequence (DNA): TGCGCCAGCAGCCTCCTTCGAGCGGTGGGAGCGATTACAGATACGCAGTATTTT. Amino acids: CASSLLRAVGAITDTQYF. This chain connects TRBV4-3 to TRBJ2-3, with a possible D match to TRBD2 (5 bases). The germline V and J ends were trimmed by 4 bases and 3 bases, with 23 bases remaining between them. Germline lookup yields CDR1 LGHNA and CDR2 YSLEER. The CDR3 is 18 amino acids.

CDR3 residues: CASSQVQETQYF. The CDR3 DNA follows: TGTGCCAGCAGCCAAGTGCAGGAGACCCAGTACTTC. The V and J genes are TRBV14 and TRBJ2-5; D remains ambiguous. This CDR3 region has 12 residues. Trimming shortened V by 1 base and J by 5 bases, and 5 bases separated the two germline ends. Germline CDR1 reads SGHDN; CDR2 reads FVKESK.

This clone was seen once. The gene calls are TRBV14 and TRBJ2-3, with D tentatively TRBD2 (6 bases). The CDR3 sequence is 17 residues long. Germline-derived CDR1 and CDR2 are SGHDN and FVKESK. V was clipped by 7 bases and J by 2 bases, with 22 bases between them. The chain's CDR3 is CASTIKNVGGNTDTQYF. The CDR3 DNA follows: TGTGCCAGCACCATAAAGAACGTGGGCGGGAACACAGATACGCAGTATTTT.